The source of this T cell receptor (beta chain) is a study of blood T cell repertoires in COVID-19. Study-wide context: Specimens from acute and convalescent COVID-19 originated in the United States, Italy and Spain.

V trimming: 0 bases; J trimming: 2 bases; junction bases outside the gene matches: 5. The CDR3 extends over 16 amino acids. Germline V gene data show CDR1 as SGHNT and CDR2 as YENEEA. As originally analysed: Estimation of nucleated cell counts relied on the amplification of reference gene primers. Data came from immunoSEQ multiplex PCR; TCRdb stores just in-frame clones and leaves some out. V and J calls and clone size come straight from that table; D and trimming were deduced from the DNA. Counted here are some 22,000 clones, roughly 87% occurring once; the ten biggest clones make up roughly 27%. Specimen: peripheral blood. J is TRBJ1-2 and V is TRBV11-3; 8 bases map to TRBD1. This TCR came from a human donor with active COVID-19. The donor label of this sample is uncertain. CDR3: CASSLEGRQGNYGYTF. The CDR3 coding sequence is TGTGCCAGCAGCTTAGAGGGGCGACAGGGGAACTATGGCTACACCTTC.